The present T cell receptor beta chain was sequenced within a study of cytomegalovirus exposure and HLA in healthy donors. Study-level points and caveats: Several top significant clusters appeared, in a later analysis, to be linked to common viral pathogens.

Concerning this clone itself: No antigen is known for it.

The CDR3 contains 14 residues. V lost 5 bases and J lost 6; bases outside the gene matches: 7. CDR1 and CDR2 from the germline V gene are MDHEN and SYDVKM. The study ran its PCR with 60 Vbeta and 13 Jbeta primers. Using immunoSEQ multiplex PCR, the repertoire was profiled, and TCRdb retains in-frame clones only, with some absent. The sample's table shows around 70,000 clones. The receptor comes from a female donor in good health and CMV-seropositive. The sample comprised PBMCs. This chain connects TRBV28 to TRBJ2-1, with 7 positions matching TRBD2. CDR3 sequence (DNA): TGTGCCAGCAGTCTAGCGGCTGGCGGCAATGAGCAGTTCTTC. Residues: CASSLAAGGNEQFF.